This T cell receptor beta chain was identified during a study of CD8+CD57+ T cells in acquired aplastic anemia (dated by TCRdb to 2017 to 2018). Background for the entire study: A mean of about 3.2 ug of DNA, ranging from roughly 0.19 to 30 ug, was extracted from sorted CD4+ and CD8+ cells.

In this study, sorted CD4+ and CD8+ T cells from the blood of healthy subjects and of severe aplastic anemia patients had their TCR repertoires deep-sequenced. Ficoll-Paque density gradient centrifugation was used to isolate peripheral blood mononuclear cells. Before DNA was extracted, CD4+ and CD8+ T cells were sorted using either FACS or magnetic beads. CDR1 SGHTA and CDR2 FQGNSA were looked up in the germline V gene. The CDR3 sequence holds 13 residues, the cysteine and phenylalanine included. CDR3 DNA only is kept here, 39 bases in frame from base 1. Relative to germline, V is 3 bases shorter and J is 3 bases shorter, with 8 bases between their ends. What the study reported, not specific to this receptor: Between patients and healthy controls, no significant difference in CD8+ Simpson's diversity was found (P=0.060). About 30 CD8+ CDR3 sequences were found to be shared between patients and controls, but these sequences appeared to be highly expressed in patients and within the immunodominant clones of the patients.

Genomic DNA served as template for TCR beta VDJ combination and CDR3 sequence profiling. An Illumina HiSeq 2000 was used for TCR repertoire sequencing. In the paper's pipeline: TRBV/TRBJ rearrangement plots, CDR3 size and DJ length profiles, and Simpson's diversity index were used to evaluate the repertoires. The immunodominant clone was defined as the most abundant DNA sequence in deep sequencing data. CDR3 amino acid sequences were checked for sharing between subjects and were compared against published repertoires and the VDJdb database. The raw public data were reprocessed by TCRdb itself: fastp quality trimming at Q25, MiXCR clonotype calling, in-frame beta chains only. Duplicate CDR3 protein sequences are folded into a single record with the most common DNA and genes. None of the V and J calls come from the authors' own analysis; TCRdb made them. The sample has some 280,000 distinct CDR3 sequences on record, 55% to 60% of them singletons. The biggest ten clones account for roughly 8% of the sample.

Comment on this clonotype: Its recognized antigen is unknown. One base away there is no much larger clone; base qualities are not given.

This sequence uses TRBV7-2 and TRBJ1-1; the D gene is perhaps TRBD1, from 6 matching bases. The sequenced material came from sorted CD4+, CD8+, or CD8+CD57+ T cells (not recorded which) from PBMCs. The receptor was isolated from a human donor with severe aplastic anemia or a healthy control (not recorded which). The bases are TGTGCCAGCAGCTTTGCAGGGGACACTGAAGCTTTCTTT. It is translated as CASSFAGDTEAFF. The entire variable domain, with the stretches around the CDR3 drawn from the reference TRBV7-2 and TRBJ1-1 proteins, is GAGVSQSPSNKVTEKGKDVELRCDPISGHTALYWYRQSLGQGLEFLIYFQGNSAPDKSGLPSDRFSAERTGGSVSTLTIQRTQQEDSAVYLCASSFAGDTEAFFGQGTRLTVV.